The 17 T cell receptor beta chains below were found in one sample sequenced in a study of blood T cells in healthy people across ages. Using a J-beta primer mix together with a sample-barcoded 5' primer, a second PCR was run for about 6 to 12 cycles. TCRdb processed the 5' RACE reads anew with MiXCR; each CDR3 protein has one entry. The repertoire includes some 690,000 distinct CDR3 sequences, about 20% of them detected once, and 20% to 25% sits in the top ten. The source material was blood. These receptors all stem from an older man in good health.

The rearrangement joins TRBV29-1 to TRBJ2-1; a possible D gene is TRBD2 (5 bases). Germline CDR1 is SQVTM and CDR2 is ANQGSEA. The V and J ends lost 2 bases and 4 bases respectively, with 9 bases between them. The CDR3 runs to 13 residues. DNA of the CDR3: TGCAGCGTTGAACCAGCGGCTTACAATGAGCAGTTCTTC. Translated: CSVEPAAYNEQFF.

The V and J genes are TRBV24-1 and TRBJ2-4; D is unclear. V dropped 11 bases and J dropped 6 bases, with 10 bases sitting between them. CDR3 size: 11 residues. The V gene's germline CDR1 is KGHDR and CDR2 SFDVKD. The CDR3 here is CASRPINIQYF. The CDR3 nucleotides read TGTGCCAGTCGACCTATAAACATTCAGTACTTC.

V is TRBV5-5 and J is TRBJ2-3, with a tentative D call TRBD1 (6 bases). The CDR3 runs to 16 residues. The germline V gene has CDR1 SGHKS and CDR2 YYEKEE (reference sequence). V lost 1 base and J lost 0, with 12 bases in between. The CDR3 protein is CASSLFQRGSTDTQYF. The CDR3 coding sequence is TGTGCCAGCAGCTTGTTCCAAAGGGGGAGCACAGATACGCAGTATTTT.

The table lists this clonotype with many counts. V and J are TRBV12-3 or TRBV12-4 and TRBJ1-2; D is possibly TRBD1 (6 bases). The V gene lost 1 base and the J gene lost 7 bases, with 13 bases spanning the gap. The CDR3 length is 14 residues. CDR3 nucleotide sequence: TGTGCCAGCAGTTTAGGCCGGGGGCGGAGTGGCTACACCTTC. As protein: CASSLGRGRSGYTF.

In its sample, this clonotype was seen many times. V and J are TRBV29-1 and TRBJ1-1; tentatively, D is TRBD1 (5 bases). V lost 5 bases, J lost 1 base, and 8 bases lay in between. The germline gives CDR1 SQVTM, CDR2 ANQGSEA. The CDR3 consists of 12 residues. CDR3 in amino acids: CSVTGGNTEAFF. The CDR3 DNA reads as TGCAGCGTTACAGGAGGGAACACTGAAGCTTTCTTT.

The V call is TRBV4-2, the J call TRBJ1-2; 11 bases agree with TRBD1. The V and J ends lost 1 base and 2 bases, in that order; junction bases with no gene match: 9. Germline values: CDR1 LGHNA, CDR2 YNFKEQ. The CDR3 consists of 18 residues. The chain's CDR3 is CASSQVVDRGRGNYGYTF. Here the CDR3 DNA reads TGTGCCAGCAGCCAAGTGGTGGACAGGGGGCGAGGAAACTATGGCTACACCTTC.

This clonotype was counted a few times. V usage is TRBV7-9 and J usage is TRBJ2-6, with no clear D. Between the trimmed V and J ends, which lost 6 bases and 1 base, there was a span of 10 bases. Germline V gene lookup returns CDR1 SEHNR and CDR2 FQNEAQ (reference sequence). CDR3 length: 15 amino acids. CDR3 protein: CASSSTESGANVLTF. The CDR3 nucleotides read TGTGCCAGCAGTTCCACAGAGTCTGGGGCCAACGTCCTGACTTTC.

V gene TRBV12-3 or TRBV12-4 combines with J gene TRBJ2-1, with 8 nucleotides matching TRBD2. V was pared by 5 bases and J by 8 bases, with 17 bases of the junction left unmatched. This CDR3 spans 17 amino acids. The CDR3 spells CASSRKRRGDRYDEQFF. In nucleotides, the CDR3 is TGTGCCAGCAGTCGTAAAAGGCGGGGGGACCGATACGATGAGCAGTTCTTC.

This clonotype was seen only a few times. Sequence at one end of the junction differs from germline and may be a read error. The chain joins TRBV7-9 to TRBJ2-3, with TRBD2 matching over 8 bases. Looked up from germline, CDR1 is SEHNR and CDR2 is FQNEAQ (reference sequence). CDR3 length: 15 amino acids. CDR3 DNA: TGTGCCAGCAGCATAGCGGGGCCCAGCACAGATACGCAGTATTTT. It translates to CASSIAGPSTDTQYF.

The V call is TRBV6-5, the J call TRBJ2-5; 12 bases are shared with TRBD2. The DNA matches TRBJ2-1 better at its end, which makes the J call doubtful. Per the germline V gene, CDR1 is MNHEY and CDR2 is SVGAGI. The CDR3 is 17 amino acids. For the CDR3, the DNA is TGTGCCAGCAGTTACTCGGCTAGCGGGAGGGGATACAATGAGCAGTTCTTC. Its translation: CASSYSASGRGYNEQFF.

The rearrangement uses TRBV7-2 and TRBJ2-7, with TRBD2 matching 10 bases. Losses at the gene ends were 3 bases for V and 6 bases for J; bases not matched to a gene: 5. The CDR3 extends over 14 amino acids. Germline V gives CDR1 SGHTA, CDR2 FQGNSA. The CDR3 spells CASSFQSGRGEQYV. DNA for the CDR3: TGTGCCAGCAGCTTCCAGAGCGGGAGGGGCGAGCAGTACGTC.

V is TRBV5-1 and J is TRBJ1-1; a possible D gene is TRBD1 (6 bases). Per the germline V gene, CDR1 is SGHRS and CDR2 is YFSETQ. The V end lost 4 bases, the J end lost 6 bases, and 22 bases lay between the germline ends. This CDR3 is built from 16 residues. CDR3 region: CASSPDGQWRVSEAFF. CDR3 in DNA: TGCGCCAGCAGCCCAGACGGACAGTGGAGGGTGTCTGAAGCTTTCTTT. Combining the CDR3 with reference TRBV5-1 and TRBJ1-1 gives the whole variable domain KAGVTQTPRYLIKTRGQQVTLSCSPISGHRSVSWYQQTPGQGLQFLFEYFSETQRNKGNFPGRFSGRQFSNSRSEMNVSTLELGDSALYLCASSPDGQWRVSEAFFGQGTRLTVV.

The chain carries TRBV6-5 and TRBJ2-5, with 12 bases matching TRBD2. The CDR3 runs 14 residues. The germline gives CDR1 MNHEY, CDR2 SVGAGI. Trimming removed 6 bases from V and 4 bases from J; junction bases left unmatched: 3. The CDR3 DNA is TGTGCCAGCAGACTAGCGGGGGGCCCAGAGACCCAGTACTTC. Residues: CASRLAGGPETQYF.

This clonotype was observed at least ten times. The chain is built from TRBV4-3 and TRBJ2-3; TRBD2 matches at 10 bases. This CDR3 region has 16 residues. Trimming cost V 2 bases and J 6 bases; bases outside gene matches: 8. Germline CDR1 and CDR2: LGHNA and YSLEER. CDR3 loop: CASSQISGRAPDTQYF. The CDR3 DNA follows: TGCGCCAGCAGCCAAATCAGCGGGAGGGCACCCGATACGCAGTATTTT.

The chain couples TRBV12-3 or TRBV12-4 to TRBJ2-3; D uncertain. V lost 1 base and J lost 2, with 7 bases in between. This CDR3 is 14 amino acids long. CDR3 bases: TGTGCCAGCAGTTTAGAGTTGAACACAGATACGCAGTATTTT. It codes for CASSLELNTDTQYF.

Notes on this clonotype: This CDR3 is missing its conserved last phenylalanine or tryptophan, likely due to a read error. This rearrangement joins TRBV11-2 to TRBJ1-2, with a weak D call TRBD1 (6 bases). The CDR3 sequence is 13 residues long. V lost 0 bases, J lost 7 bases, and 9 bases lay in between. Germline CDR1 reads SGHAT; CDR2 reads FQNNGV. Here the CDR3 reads CASSLDQGFGYTS. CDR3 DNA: TGTGCCAGCAGCTTAGATCAGGGGTTTGGCTACACCTCC.

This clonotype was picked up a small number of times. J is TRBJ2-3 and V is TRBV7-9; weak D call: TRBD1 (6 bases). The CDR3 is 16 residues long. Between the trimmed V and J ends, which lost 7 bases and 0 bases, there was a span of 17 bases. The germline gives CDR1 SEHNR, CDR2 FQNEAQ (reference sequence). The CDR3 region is CASNRAGTPSTDTQYF. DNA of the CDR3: TGTGCCAGCAACCGAGCCGGGACACCTAGCACAGATACGCAGTATTTT.